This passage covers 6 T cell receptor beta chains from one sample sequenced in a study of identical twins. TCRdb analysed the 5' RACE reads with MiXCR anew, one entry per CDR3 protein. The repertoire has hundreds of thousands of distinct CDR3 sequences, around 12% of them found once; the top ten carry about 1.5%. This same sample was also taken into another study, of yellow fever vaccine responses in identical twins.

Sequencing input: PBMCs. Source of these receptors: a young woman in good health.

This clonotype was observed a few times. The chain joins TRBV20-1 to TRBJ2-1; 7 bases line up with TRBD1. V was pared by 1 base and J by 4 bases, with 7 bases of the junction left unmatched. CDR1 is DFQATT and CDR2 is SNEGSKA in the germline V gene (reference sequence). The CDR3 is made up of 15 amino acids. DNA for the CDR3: TGCAGTGCTAGAGCTAAGGGACAGCATTACAATGAGCAGTTCTTC. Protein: CSARAKGQHYNEQFF.

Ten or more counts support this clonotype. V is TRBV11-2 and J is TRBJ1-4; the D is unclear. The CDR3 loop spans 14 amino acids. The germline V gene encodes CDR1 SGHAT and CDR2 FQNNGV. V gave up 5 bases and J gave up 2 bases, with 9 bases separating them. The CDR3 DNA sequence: TGTGCCAGCAGCCCTGGACGGACTAATGAAAAACTGTTTTTT. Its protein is CASSPGRTNEKLFF.

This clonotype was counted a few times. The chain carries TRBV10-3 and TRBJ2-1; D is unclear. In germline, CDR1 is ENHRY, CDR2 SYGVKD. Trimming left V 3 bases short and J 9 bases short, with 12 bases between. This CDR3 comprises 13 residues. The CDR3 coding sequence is TGTGCCATCAGTGAACTTCCCGTGGGTGAGCAGTTCTTC. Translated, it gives CAISELPVGEQFF.

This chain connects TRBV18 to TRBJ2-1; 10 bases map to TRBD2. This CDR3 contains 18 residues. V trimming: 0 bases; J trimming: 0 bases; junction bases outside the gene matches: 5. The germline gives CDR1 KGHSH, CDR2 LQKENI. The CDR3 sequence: CASSPPSGGPSSYNEQFF. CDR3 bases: TGTGCCAGCTCACCACCTAGCGGGGGGCCGAGCTCCTACAATGAGCAGTTCTTC. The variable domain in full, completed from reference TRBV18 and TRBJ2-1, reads NAGVMQNPRHLVRRRGQEARLRCSPMKGHSHVYWYRQLPEEGLKFMVYLQKENIIDESGMPKERFSAEFPKEGPSILRIQQVVRGDSAAYFCASSPPSGGPSSYNEQFFGPGTRLTVL.

The CDR3 DNA follows: TGTGCCAGCAGCTTATCTGTGGACGTCTCCTACGAGCAGTACGTC. It translates to CASSLSVDVSYEQYV. The chain recombines TRBV13 with TRBJ2-7; D gene unclear. The CDR3 length is 15 residues. V was cut by 2 bases and J by 0 bases, with 11 bases left in between. The germline gives CDR1 PRHDT, CDR2 FYEKMQ (reference sequence).

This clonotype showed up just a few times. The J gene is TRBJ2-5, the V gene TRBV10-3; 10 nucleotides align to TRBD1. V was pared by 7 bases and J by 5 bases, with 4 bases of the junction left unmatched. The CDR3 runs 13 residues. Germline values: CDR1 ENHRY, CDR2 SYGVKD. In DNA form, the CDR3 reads TGTGCCATCATGGGGACAGGGGATGAGACCCAGTACTTC. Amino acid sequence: CAIMGTGDETQYF.